This TCR beta chain was captured by sequencing in a study of T cell responses to AZD1222 COVID-19 vaccine. This table comes from immunoSEQ multiplex PCR, and its TCRdb copy is limited to in-frame clones, with some not included. The profile shows 92,000 or so clones, roughly 90% of them singletons. The study's findings and limits: Seropositivity was recorded at baseline in only a handful of AZD1222 recipients. Clonal diversity may have been underestimated in mostly white British donors.

This clone was seen just once. The antigen is unknown. The specimen was peripheral blood, collected 28 days after the second AZD1222 dose. The source of this sequence is an adult who received the AZD1222 COVID-19 vaccine.

The CDR3 DNA follows: TGTGCCATCAGAAGGGGGGGAAGGTACGAGCAGTACTTC. It specifies CAIRRGGRYEQYF. The V call is TRBV10-3, the J call TRBJ2-7, with D possibly matching TRBD2 (7 bases). Looked up from germline, CDR1 is ENHRY and CDR2 is SYGVKD. The CDR3 is 13 residues long. V was pared by 6 bases and J by 4 bases, with 13 bases between.